A selection of T cell receptor beta chains follows, all from one sample in a study of blood T cell repertoires in COVID-19. TCRdb keeps only in-frame clones here, not all; method: immunoSEQ multiplex PCR. In the table there are fewer than 70,000 clones, around 84% of which are singletons. The sequenced sample was peripheral blood. The receptor source for this set is a human donor in a cohort sampled during active COVID-19. CDR3s include the opening cysteine and the closing phenylalanine or tryptophan. A D gene is named only where the DNA matches it firmly. Not every row has a clone size; where given, it reads once, few, many or a size class.

d_gene	v_gene	abundance	j_gene	CDR3nt	CDR3aa
.	TRBV30	.	TRBJ1-1	TGTGCCTGGAGTATTGGGGGCTGGACGAACACTGAAGCTTTCTTT	CAWSIGGWTNTEAFF
.	TRBV13	once	TRBJ1-1	TGTGCCAGCCAAATGTCCGAGGGTGAAGCTTTCTTT	CASQMSEGEAFF
.	TRBV15	.	TRBJ2-2	TGTGCCACCAGCAGAAGACGTGGAGCATCCACCGGGGAGCTGTTTTTT	CATSRRRGASTGELFF
TRBD1	TRBV9	.	TRBJ1-1	TGTGCCAGCAGCGGGGGGACAGTTCCCGAAGCTTTCTTT	CASSGGTVPEAFF
.	TRBV11-2	.	TRBJ1-2	TGTGCCAGCAGCTTAGAAACTCATGGCTACACCTTC	CASSLETHGYTF
.	TRBV6-6	.	TRBJ2-7	TGTGCCAGCAAGACCCGAGGAGGCTCCTACGAGCAGTACTTC	CASKTRGGSYEQYF
.	TRBV9	.	TRBJ1-6	TGTGCCAGCAGCTCGAATGGACTCCCCGAATATTCACCCCTCCACTTT	CASSSNGLPEYSPLHF
TRBD1	TRBV11-2	.	TRBJ1-1	TGTGCCAGCAGCTACCCGAGGGCAGGGGGCAAGGAAATGGTACCTGAAGCTTTCTTT	CASSYPRAGGKEMVPEAFF
TRBD2	TRBV7-9	.	TRBJ2-7	TGTGCCAGCAGCGGACTAGCGGGGTATTCCTACGAGCAGTACTTC	CASSGLAGYSYEQYF
.	TRBV6-2/TRBV6-3	few	TRBJ2-7	TGTGCCAGCAGCCGCCGTTCCGGGATCCGGCCCTACGAGCAGTACTTC	CASSRRSGIRPYEQYF
TRBD1	TRBV7-9	.	TRBJ2-4	TGTGCCAGCTCCCCGACAGGGGCCAAAAACATTCAGTACTTC	CASSPTGAKNIQYF
TRBD1	TRBV19	.	TRBJ1-2	TGTGCCAGTCTCCCCTGGCAGGGGGCCTTGGGATTCGATGGCTACACCTTC	CASLPWQGALGFDGYTF
.	TRBV19	.	TRBJ1-5	TGTGCCAGTAGTGCCTTGATTTCAGGGGATAGCAATCAGCCCCAGCATTTT	CASSALISGDSNQPQHF
.	TRBV4-3	.	TRBJ2-7	TGCGCCAGCAGCCAAGCGTGGGACGGGAGCTCCTACGAGCAGTACTTC	CASSQAWDGSSYEQYF
TRBD1	TRBV5-1	once	TRBJ2-7	TGCGCCAGCAGCTGGGGGACAGGGACCTACGAGCAGTACTTC	CASSWGTGTYEQYF
TRBD1	TRBV4-1	.	TRBJ1-2	TGCGCCAGCAGCTCCGGGGACAGGGTCTCTGGCTACACCTTC	CASSSGDRVSGYTF
TRBD1	TRBV30	.	TRBJ2-1	TGTGCCTGGAGAGAAACGGGGACAGGGATATTCTACAATGAGCAGTTCTTC	CAWRETGTGIFYNEQFF
.	TRBV4-3	few	TRBJ1-1	TGCGCCAGCAGCCAAGTCAGGGATCTGAACACTGAAGCTTTCTTT	CASSQVRDLNTEAFF
.	TRBV11-3	once	TRBJ2-7	TGTGCCTCCCGGGAGTCTCAGATTTACGAGCAGTACTTC	CASRESQIYEQYF
.	TRBV14	.	TRBJ1-1	TGTGCCAGCAGCCAACTAACTGGACACCCGAACACTGAAGCTTTCTTT	CASSQLTGHPNTEAFF
TRBD1	TRBV7-9	few	TRBJ1-6	TGTGCCAGCAGCCCACCGGGACAGACTAATTCACCCCTCCACTTT	CASSPPGQTNSPLHF
.	TRBV28	.	TRBJ2-7	TGTGCCAGCAGTTTAAGGATAGCGATCGACGAGCAGTACTTC	CASSLRIAIDEQYF
TRBD2	TRBV6-5	once	TRBJ2-3	TGTGCCAGCAGTCCTGGACTAGCGTCAGATACGCAGTATTTT	CASSPGLASDTQYF
TRBD1	TRBV9	once	TRBJ1-2	TGTGCCAGCAGCGTAATTCCCATACAGGGGGGTAGCGGCTACACCTTC	CASSVIPIQGGSGYTF
TRBD2	TRBV9	few	TRBJ2-2	TGTGCCAGCGCTTATAGCGGGGCAAACACCGGGGAGCTGTTTTTT	CASAYSGANTGELFF
.	TRBV12-3/TRBV12-4	.	TRBJ1-2	TGTGCCAGCAGTCCCGACAGGATCTATGGCTACACCTTC	CASSPDRIYGYTF
TRBD1	TRBV27	.	TRBJ1-1	TGTGCCAGCAGTTTATGGACAGGGGCTGAAGCTTTCTTT	CASSLWTGAEAFF
TRBD2	TRBV6-2/TRBV6-3	.	TRBJ2-3	TGTGCCAGCAGTTACTCGACTAGCGGGGGCGGGTGGGGCACAGATACGCAGTATTTT	CASSYSTSGGGWGTDTQYF
.	TRBV9	.	TRBJ1-2	TGTGCCAGCAGCGTAGCCGTGTCCGGCAGGGACTATGGCTACACCTTC	CASSVAVSGRDYGYTF
TRBD2	TRBV14	once	TRBJ2-3	TGTGCCAGCAGCCAAGCTACTAGCGTAGCTAGCACAGATACGCAGTATTTT	CASSQATSVASTDTQYF
.	TRBV7-9	.	TRBJ2-7	TGTGCCAGCAGCTTTAGTACCTACGAGCAGTACTTC	CASSFSTYEQYF
.	TRBV3-1/TRBV3-2	.	TRBJ1-1	TGTGCCAGCAGCCAAGCCCGACGCGGGTCCATGAACACTGAAGCTTTCTTT	CASSQARRGSMNTEAFF
TRBD1	TRBV11-2	.	TRBJ1-2	TGTGCCAGCAGCCTCAGGACAGGGGGTGGCTATGGCTACACCTTC	CASSLRTGGGYGYTF
.	TRBV9	.	TRBJ1-4	TGTGCCAGCAGCGTCGGCGGAGATAATGAAAAACTGTTTTTT	CASSVGGDNEKLFF
TRBD1	TRBV29-1	few	TRBJ2-7	TGCAGCGTGAAACCGGGACAGGGAGCCTACGAGCAGTACTTC	CSVKPGQGAYEQYF
TRBD1	TRBV7-9	.	TRBJ2-3	TGTGCCAGCAGCTCCTGGACAGGGTTTACAGATACGCAGTATTTT	CASSSWTGFTDTQYF
TRBD2	TRBV27	.	TRBJ2-7	TGTGCCAGCAGTTTCGCGGGAGGGCCCTACGAGCAGTACTTC	CASSFAGGPYEQYF
.	TRBV19	few	TRBJ1-5	TGTGCCAGTAGTGCCGGGACTGCTAGCAATCAGCCCCAGCATTTT	CASSAGTASNQPQHF
.	TRBV28	.	TRBJ2-7	TGTGCCAGCAGTTTCGAGGGACTGTTTTACGAGCAGTACTTC	CASSFEGLFYEQYF